Described below is a single T cell receptor beta chain sequence and its context. A junction boundary mismatches the germline segment, possibly from a read error. TCRdb's table, derived via immunoSEQ multiplex PCR, lists solely in-frame clones and lacks some. This repertoire shows 210,000 or so clones, about 90% found once; its top ten account for 1.5% to 2%. This entry belongs to a study of control samples from healthy donors and cancer patients. The CDR3 runs 13 residues. The germline gives CDR1 MRHNA, CDR2 SNTAGT. The gene calls are TRBV6-4 and TRBJ2-3, with no clear D. Material: blood. This sequence was found in a man aged 25-45 years in good health. CDR3 in DNA: TGTGTCAGCAGTGAAAGCGGCACAGATACGCAGTATTTT. Translating it yields CVSSESGTDTQYF.